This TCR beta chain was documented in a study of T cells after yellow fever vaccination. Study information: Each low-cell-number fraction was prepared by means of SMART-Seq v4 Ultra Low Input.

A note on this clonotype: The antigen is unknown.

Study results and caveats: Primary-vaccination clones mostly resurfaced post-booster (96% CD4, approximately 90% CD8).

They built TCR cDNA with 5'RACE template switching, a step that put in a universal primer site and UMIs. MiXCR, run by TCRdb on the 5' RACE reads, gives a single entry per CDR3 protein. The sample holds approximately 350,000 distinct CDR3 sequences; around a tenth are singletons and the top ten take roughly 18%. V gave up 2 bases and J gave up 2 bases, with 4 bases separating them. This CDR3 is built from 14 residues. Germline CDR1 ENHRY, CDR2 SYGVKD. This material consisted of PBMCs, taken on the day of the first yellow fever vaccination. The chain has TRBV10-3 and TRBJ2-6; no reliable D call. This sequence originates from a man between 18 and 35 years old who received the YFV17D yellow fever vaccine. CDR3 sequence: CAISEVPGANVLTF. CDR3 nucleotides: TGTGCCATCAGTGAGGTGCCTGGGGCCAACGTCCTGACTTTC.